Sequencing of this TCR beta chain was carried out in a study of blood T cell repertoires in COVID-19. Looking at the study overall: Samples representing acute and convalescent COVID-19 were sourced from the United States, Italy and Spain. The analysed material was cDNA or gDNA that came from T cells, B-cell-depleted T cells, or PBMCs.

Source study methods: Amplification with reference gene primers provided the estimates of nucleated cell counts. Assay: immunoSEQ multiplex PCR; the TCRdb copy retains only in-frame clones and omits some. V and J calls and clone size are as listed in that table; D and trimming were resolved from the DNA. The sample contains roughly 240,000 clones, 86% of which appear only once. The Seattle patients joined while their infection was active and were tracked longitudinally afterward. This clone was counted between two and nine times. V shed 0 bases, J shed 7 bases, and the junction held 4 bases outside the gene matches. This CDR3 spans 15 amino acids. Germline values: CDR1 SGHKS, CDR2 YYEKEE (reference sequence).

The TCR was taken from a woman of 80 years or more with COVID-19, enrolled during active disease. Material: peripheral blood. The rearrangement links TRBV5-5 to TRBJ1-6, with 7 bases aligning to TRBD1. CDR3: CASSLAGTENSPLHF. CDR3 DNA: TGTGCCAGCAGCTTGGCCGGGACAGAGAATTCACCCCTCCACTTT.